This entry lists 19 T cell receptor beta chains sequenced from one sample in a study of T cells after yellow fever vaccination. One entry per CDR3 protein results from TCRdb running MiXCR on the 5' RACE reads. The repertoire consists of approximately 300,000 distinct CDR3 sequences, with over 8.5% occurring once and the leading ten covering about 3%. The sample was CD4+ T cells sorted from PBMCs, taken 45 days after the yellow fever booster vaccination. The receptor set was obtained from a man between 18 and 29 years old who received the YFV17D yellow fever vaccine.

This clonotype was seen a few times. This chain uses TRBV6-1 with TRBJ2-5; 9 positions agree with TRBD1. The CDR3 extends over 14 amino acids. J lost 5 bases, V lost 8 bases, and 9 bases had no gene match. CDR1 and CDR2 (germline): MNHNS, SASEGT. The DNA for the CDR3 is TGTGCCAGCTCGGGACAGGGTATGAGGGAGACCCAGTACTTC. It is translated as CASSGQGMRETQYF.

CDR3 in amino acids: CASSQDWRSSMNTEAFF. The CDR3 bases are TGCGCCAGCAGCCAAGATTGGAGATCCTCCATGAACACTGAAGCTTTCTTT. The rearrangement uses TRBV4-3 and TRBJ1-1; no clear D. Trimming shortened V by 0 bases and J by 0 bases, and 14 bases separated the two germline ends. The CDR3 runs 17 residues. Looked up from germline, CDR1 is LGHNA and CDR2 is YSLEER.

V is TRBV12-3 or TRBV12-4 and J is TRBJ1-5, with D unclear. V was cut by 2 bases and J by 6 bases, with 11 bases left in between. The CDR3 is 14 residues long. CDR3 region: CASSLSAGFQPQHF. DNA of the CDR3: TGTGCCAGCAGTTTATCAGCCGGTTTTCAGCCCCAGCATTTT.

This clonotype came up a few times. V and J are TRBV7-8 and TRBJ2-7, with TRBD1 matching 9 bases. J lost 5 bases, V lost 0 bases, and 5 bases had no gene match. The CDR3 covers 15 residues. Germline V gene sequence: CDR1 SGHVS, CDR2 FQNEAQ. CDR3 protein: CASSLALQGAHEQYF. CDR3 nucleotides: TGTGCCAGCAGCTTAGCCCTACAGGGGGCCCACGAGCAGTACTTC.

This chain connects TRBV7-2 to TRBJ1-5; no clear D gene. This CDR3 spans 18 amino acids. CDR1 is SGHTA and CDR2 is FQGNSA in the germline V gene. Trimming took 5 bases from V and 0 from J, leaving 20 bases between them. CDR3 sequence: CASSPGPLGIYSNQPQHF. The CDR3 bases are TGTGCCAGCAGCCCCGGACCCCTGGGGATCTATAGCAATCAGCCCCAGCATTTT.

In this sample, this clonotype turned up many times. The V gene is TRBV30, the J gene TRBJ2-3; 11 bases map to TRBD2. In germline, CDR1 is GTSNPN, CDR2 SVGIG (reference sequence). V lost 6 bases to trimming and J lost 6 bases; unmatched junction nucleotides: 8. CDR3 length equals 14 residues. The CDR3 DNA sequence: TGTGCCTGCCGCATCACTAGCGGGGGCGATACGCAGTATTTT. It translates to CACRITSGGDTQYF.

The CDR3 reads CASSLDPGQGYPRRFF. DNA for the CDR3: TGCGCCAGCAGCTTGGATCCGGGACAGGGCTACCCGCGGCGGTTCTTC. The chain couples TRBV5-1 to TRBJ2-1, with 9 bases matching TRBD1. V lost 0 bases to trimming and J lost 15 bases; unmatched junction nucleotides: 16. The CDR3 sequence is 16 residues long. The germline CDR1 and CDR2 sequences are SGHRS and YFSETQ.

This clonotype has ten or more counts. This chain uses TRBV6-5 with TRBJ2-5; the D gene is possibly TRBD1 (7 bases). The CDR3 loop spans 15 amino acids. The germline CDR1 and CDR2 sequences are MNHEY and SVGAGI. V lost 5 bases and J lost 4, with 17 bases in between. Here the CDR3 DNA reads TGTGCCAGCAGTAAGGGGACAGTGGGGGGAGAGACCCAGTACTTC. This sequence encodes CASSKGTVGGETQYF.

The J gene is TRBJ2-3, the V gene TRBV9, with TRBD2 matching 7 bases. V was clipped by 1 base and J by 2 bases; unmatched bases: 19. CDR3 length equals 20 residues. Germline CDR1 reads SGDLS; CDR2 reads YYNGEE. For the CDR3, the DNA is TGTGCCAGCAGCGTAACCCTGGGGGGAGGGGCGCCTTATTACACAGATACGCAGTATTTT. This sequence encodes CASSVTLGGGAPYYTDTQYF.

This chain uses TRBV20-1 with TRBJ2-1; 7 nucleotides align to TRBD1. V was clipped by 3 bases and J by 5 bases; unmatched bases: 1. The V gene's germline CDR1 is DFQATT and CDR2 SNEGSKA (reference sequence). This CDR3 has 12 residues. The CDR3 loop is CSASQGDNEQFF. CDR3 bases: TGCAGTGCTAGCCAGGGGGACAATGAGCAGTTCTTC.

This clonotype was observed at least ten times. The chain is built from TRBV5-1 and TRBJ2-5; no clear D. The germline V gene encodes CDR1 SGHRS and CDR2 YFSETQ. Trimming shortened V by 4 bases and J by 1 base, and 8 bases separated the two germline ends. The CDR3 spans 13 residues. The CDR3 here is CASSDPPQETQYF. The DNA of the CDR3 is TGCGCCAGCAGCGACCCTCCCCAAGAGACCCAGTACTTC.

J is TRBJ2-2 and V is TRBV12-3 or TRBV12-4; 7 bases fit TRBD1. This CDR3 comprises 14 residues. V lost 5 bases and J lost 7; bases outside the gene matches: 7. CDR3 nucleotides: TGTGCCAGCAGTACACAGGGGTACGGCGGGGAGCTGTTTTTT. Residues: CASSTQGYGGELFF.

The V call is TRBV7-2, the J call TRBJ1-1; D not resolved. Germline CDR1 is SGHTA and CDR2 is FQGNSA. V was cut by 4 bases and J by 0 bases, with 9 bases left in between. The CDR3 runs to 14 residues. CDR3 in DNA: TGTGCCAGCAGCTCCCGCGTAGTGAACACTGAAGCTTTCTTT. Translation gives CASSSRVVNTEAFF.

In this sample, this clonotype turned up a few times. This chain connects TRBV2 to TRBJ1-6; D is uncertain. Deletions cut 5 bases from V and 11 bases from J, with 10 bases between. This CDR3 contains 12 residues. Germline V gene lookup returns CDR1 SNHLY and CDR2 FYNNEI. CDR3 DNA sequence: TGTGCCAGCAGTCCGGACGGGACACCCCTCCACTTT. This codes for CASSPDGTPLHF.

This clonotype was detected only a few times. The chain joins TRBV3-1 to TRBJ2-7, with 7 bases lining up with TRBD1. This CDR3 contains 13 residues. V was pared by 6 bases and J by 7 bases, with 9 bases of the junction left unmatched. Germline CDR1 and CDR2: LGHDT and YNNKEL (reference sequence). The CDR3 is CASSRSRQGEQYF. Here the CDR3 DNA reads TGTGCCAGCAGTCGCTCCCGACAGGGTGAGCAGTACTTC.

This clonotype came up many times. This chain joins TRBV6-2 or TRBV6-3 and TRBJ1-5, with a weak D call TRBD1 (5 bases). The length of the CDR3 is 15 residues. CDR1 and CDR2 (germline): MNHEY, SVGEGT. Trimming removed 5 bases at V and 2 bases at J, with 13 bases between. The CDR3 protein is CASSAFSRGNQPQHF. The DNA of the CDR3 is TGTGCCAGCAGTGCCTTCTCCAGGGGCAATCAGCCCCAGCATTTT.

Ten or more counts support this clonotype. V is TRBV19 and J is TRBJ2-1; TRBD2 matches at 8 bases. CDR3 length equals 15 residues. V lost 5 bases, J lost 0 bases, and 3 bases stayed unmatched. Germline V gene data show CDR1 as LNHDA and CDR2 as SQIVND (reference sequence). Here the CDR3 reads CASSGLAGSYNEQFF. CDR3 nucleotides: TGTGCCAGTAGTGGGCTAGCGGGCTCCTACAATGAGCAGTTCTTC.

This clonotype was observed at least ten times. The rearrangement links TRBV9 to TRBJ1-1; 7 nucleotides align to TRBD1. Unmatched junction bases numbered 13, after V lost 1 base and J lost 13 bases. Germline CDR1 reads SGDLS; CDR2 reads YYNGEE. The CDR3 extends over 14 amino acids. The CDR3 here is CASSVLTGTEVGFF. Here the CDR3 DNA reads TGTGCCAGCAGCGTATTGACCGGGACAGAAGTGGGTTTCTTT.

The chain recombines TRBV28 with TRBJ1-2; D remains ambiguous. This CDR3 spans 14 amino acids. The V gene lost 8 bases and the J gene lost 0 bases, with 13 bases spanning the gap. Germline V gene sequence: CDR1 MDHEN, CDR2 SYDVKM. CDR3 sequence: CASLLGAANYGYTF. The DNA for the CDR3 is TGTGCCAGCCTACTGGGTGCGGCTAACTATGGCTACACCTTC.